Following are 28 T cell receptor beta chains from one sample sequenced in a study of blood T cell repertoires in COVID-19. Here immunoSEQ multiplex PCR was the method, and the copy in TCRdb shows in-frame clones only, minus some. The sample consists of hundreds of thousands of clones, 90% of them appearing once. The sample was peripheral blood. These receptors came from a woman aged 40 to 50 with COVID-19, enrolled during active disease.

The V gene is TRBV5-1, the J gene TRBJ1-2; 9 bases fit TRBD1. V trimming: 4 bases; J trimming: 0 bases; junction bases outside the gene matches: 4. The CDR3 length is 15 residues. Germline V lookup: CDR1 SGHRS, CDR2 YFSETQ. The CDR3 is CASSRGQGANYGYTF. The DNA for the CDR3 is TGCGCCAGCAGCCGGGGACAGGGAGCTAACTATGGCTACACCTTC.

This clone was counted a few times. The J gene is TRBJ1-2, the V gene TRBV19, with TRBD1 identical over 8 bases. V trimming: 6 bases; J trimming: 2 bases; junction bases outside the gene matches: 14. Germline CDR1 reads LNHDA; CDR2 reads SQIVND (reference sequence). CDR3 size: 17 residues. CDR3: CASRRGGIGQGNYGYTF. The CDR3 DNA is TGTGCCAGTAGGAGGGGGGGAATTGGACAGGGAAACTATGGCTACACCTTC.

The V and J genes are TRBV28 and TRBJ1-5, with D tentatively TRBD1 (6 bases). Germline V gene lookup returns CDR1 MDHEN and CDR2 SYDVKM. The CDR3 spans 14 residues. V was cut by 5 bases and J by 7 bases, with 15 bases left in between. As DNA, the CDR3 is TGTGCCAGCAGTCTCCCAGGGGAGAGGCAGCCCCAGCATTTT. Its protein product is CASSLPGERQPQHF.

The V call is TRBV5-1, the J call TRBJ2-7; 11 bases fit TRBD2. V dropped 1 base and J dropped 6; count of bases not matched to a gene: 12. The CDR3 sequence is 17 residues long. Germline lookup yields CDR1 SGHRS and CDR2 YFSETQ. CDR3 DNA sequence: TGCGCCAGCAGCTTGCAAGCGAGGCTAGCGGGAGGATTCGAGCAGTACTTC. Translated, it gives CASSLQARLAGGFEQYF. Supplemented by reference TRBV5-1 and TRBJ2-7, the full variable domain reads KAGVTQTPRYLIKTRGQQVTLSCSPISGHRSVSWYQQTPGQGLQFLFEYFSETQRNKGNFPGRFSGRQFSNSRSEMNVSTLELGDSALYLCASSLQARLAGGFEQYFGPGTRLTVT.

The gene calls are TRBV29-1 and TRBJ1-2; D not certain. This CDR3 region has 13 residues. V gave up 7 bases and J gave up 4 bases, with 16 bases separating them. Germline values: CDR1 SQVTM, CDR2 ANQGSEA. The DNA for the CDR3 is TGCAGCGCCCTATCGGGGATTCTCTATGGCTACACCTTC. Translating gives CSALSGILYGYTF.

The chain has TRBV27 and TRBJ1-5; a possible D gene is TRBD1 (6 bases). There are 15 residues in the CDR3. The germline V gene has CDR1 MNHEY and CDR2 SMNVEV (reference sequence). The V end lost 0 bases, the J end lost 8 bases, and 14 bases lay between the germline ends. CDR3 coding DNA: TGTGCCAGCAGTTTATCATCGGGGGGCCTGAAGCCCCAGCATTTT. Its protein product is CASSLSSGGLKPQHF.

This clone showed up just once. The chain recombines TRBV7-3 with TRBJ2-7; 11 positions match TRBD2. The germline V gene has CDR1 SGHTA and CDR2 FQGTGA. V gave up 2 bases and J gave up 4 bases; unmatched junction bases: 4. The CDR3 has 15 residues. The DNA of the CDR3 is TGTGCCAGCAGCTTATTAGCGGGGGGGTGGTACGAGCAGTACTTC. It specifies CASSLLAGGWYEQYF. Full variable domain (rest looked up from reference TRBV7-3 and TRBJ2-7): GAGVSQTPSNKVTEKGKYVELRCDPISGHTALYWYRQSLGQGPEFLIYFQGTGAADDSGLPNDRFFAVRPEGSVSTLKIQRTERGDSAVYLCASSLLAGGWYEQYFGPGTRLTVT.

CDR3 nucleotides: TGTGCCAGCAGCCGGAGGACTAGCGGGAGAGTTAATGAGCAGTTCTTC. Residues: CASSRRTSGRVNEQFF. The chain couples TRBV7-2 to TRBJ2-1; 13 bases agree with TRBD2. The V gene end was trimmed by 5 bases and the J gene end by 7 bases; junction bases not matched to a gene: 8. CDR3 size: 16 residues. Per germline, CDR1 SGHTA and CDR2 FQGNSA.

This clone was observed a few times. The V call is TRBV30, the J call TRBJ1-1; D is unclear. This CDR3 contains 12 residues. V was pared by 4 bases and J by 5 bases, with 11 bases between. CDR1 and CDR2 (germline): GTSNPN, SVGIG (reference sequence). CDR3 region: CAWNEVRTEAFF. The CDR3 nucleotides are TGTGCCTGGAATGAGGTAAGGACTGAAGCTTTCTTT.

The chain uses TRBV7-8 and TRBJ1-1; no reliable D call. V was pared by 1 base and J by 10 bases, with 7 bases between. CDR1 SGHVS and CDR2 FQNEAQ come from the germline V gene. The CDR3 sequence is 11 residues long. The CDR3 protein is CASSLGESAFF. The CDR3 DNA reads TGTGCCAGCAGCTTAGGCGAATCAGCTTTCTTT.

There are a few counts of this clone. CDR3 sequence reads: CACTGGAQTQYF. The CDR3 DNA reads TGTGCTTGCACAGGGGGCGCACAGACCCAGTACTTC. V gene TRBV30 combines with J gene TRBJ2-5; TRBD1 matches at 9 bases. The germline gives CDR1 GTSNPN, CDR2 SVGIG (reference sequence). This CDR3 has 12 amino acids.

Only one count was recorded for this clone. The V call is TRBV29-1, the J call TRBJ2-1; no clear D. V shed 4 bases and J shed 8 bases, with 9 bases lying between them. This CDR3 region has 11 residues. The germline gives CDR1 SQVTM, CDR2 ANQGSEA. The chain's CDR3 is CSVGVAYEQFF. In nucleotides, the CDR3 is TGCAGCGTTGGAGTAGCATATGAGCAGTTCTTC.

The chain joins TRBV6-4 to TRBJ1-2; weak D call: TRBD1 (5 bases). The ends were cut back, 7 bases at V and 5 bases at J, with 14 bases in the middle. The germline gives CDR1 MRHNA, CDR2 SNTAGT. CDR3 size: 13 residues. This CDR3 is CASNRRGGYGYTF. The CDR3 DNA reads TGTGCCAGCAACCGAAGGGGTGGGTATGGCTACACCTTC.

The V call is TRBV3-1 (or the pseudogene TRBV3-2), the J call TRBJ2-5; 16 bases agree with TRBD2. Germline CDR1 LGHDT, CDR2 YNNKEL (reference sequence). The V and J ends lost 6 bases and 5 bases, in that order; junction bases with no gene match: 6. There are 16 residues in the CDR3. CDR3 in DNA: TGTGCCAGCAGGCCGGGACTAGCGGGGGGGCGGGAGACCCAGTACTTC. Translated: CASRPGLAGGRETQYF.

The table lists this clone with a count of one. The CDR3: CASSPQDLTGYTF. The CDR3 DNA reads TGTGCCAGCAGCCCCCAGGATCTGACCGGCTACACCTTC. The rearrangement joins TRBV12-3 or TRBV12-4 to TRBJ1-2; D is ambiguous. This CDR3 has 13 amino acids. The V and J ends lost 6 bases and 8 bases respectively, with 16 bases between them.

The J gene is TRBJ2-2, the V gene TRBV6-6, with D uncertain. The CDR3 contains 14 residues. Germline CDR1 is MNHNY and CDR2 is SVGAGI (reference sequence). The V gene lost 0 bases and the J gene lost 4 bases, with 6 bases spanning the gap. CDR3 bases: TGTGCCAGCAGTTACTCGAGTCTCACCGGGGAGCTGTTTTTT. Amino acids: CASSYSSLTGELFF.

This sequence joins TRBV28 and TRBJ1-6; D ambiguous. Germline V gene sequence: CDR1 MDHEN, CDR2 SYDVKM. V was shortened by 5 bases and J by 0 bases, with 20 bases between the two germline ends. The CDR3 covers 19 residues. CDR3 in DNA: TGTGCCAGCAGTCCAAACCTGGCGGGGTTTAGCTCCTATAATTCACCCCTCCACTTT. Its protein product is CASSPNLAGFSSYNSPLHF.

About this clone itself: Compared with germline, one end of the junction differs, possibly owing to a read error. The gene calls are TRBV10-2 and TRBJ2-5; D call uncertain. Per germline, CDR1 WSHSY and CDR2 SAAADI. There are 11 residues in the CDR3. The CDR3, as DNA: TGCACCAGTTGCGTCAAAGAGACCCAGTACTTC. Translated: CTSCVKETQYF.

Concerning this clone: Distinct nucleotide sequences in the sample also encode this CDR3. This chain links TRBV27 with TRBJ1-5; the D is unclear. Trimming took off 0 bases at V and 1 base at J, with 4 bases between the two ends. Germline V lookup: CDR1 MNHEY, CDR2 SMNVEV (reference sequence). This CDR3 has 14 amino acids. The CDR3 coding sequence is TGTGCCAGCAGTTTATCGGAGAGCAATCAGCCCCAGCATTTT. Protein: CASSLSESNQPQHF.

This clone has only one observation. This sequence joins TRBV7-9 and TRBJ1-5, with 8 bases identical to TRBD1. The CDR3 has 15 amino acids. Germline CDR1 is SEHNR and CDR2 is FQNEAQ (reference sequence). V gave up 2 bases and J gave up 6 bases; unmatched junction bases: 6. CDR3: CASSLSGGESQPQHF. The DNA of the CDR3 is TGTGCCAGCAGCTTATCAGGGGGCGAGAGTCAGCCCCAGCATTTT.

The table lists this clone with a count of one. The chain recombines TRBV28 with TRBJ1-1; 9 bases align to TRBD1. The V gene end was trimmed by 5 bases and the J gene end by 5 bases; junction bases not matched to a gene: 6. The CDR3 has 14 amino acids. Germline V gives CDR1 MDHEN, CDR2 SYDVKM. CDR3 sequence reads: CASSGTGRRTEAFF. Here the CDR3 DNA reads TGTGCCAGCAGTGGGACAGGGAGGAGGACTGAAGCTTTCTTT. The variable domain in full, completed from reference TRBV28 and TRBJ1-1, reads DVKVTQSSRYLVKRTGEKVFLECVQDMDHENMFWYRQDPGLGLRLIYFSYDVKMKEKGDIPEGYSVSREKKERFSLILESASTNQTSMYLCASSGTGRRTEAFFGQGTRLTVV.

The chain couples TRBV19 to TRBJ1-1; D is unresolved. The CDR3 contains 16 residues. V lost 4 bases to trimming and J lost 6 bases, with 21 bases between them. The germline gives CDR1 LNHDA, CDR2 SQIVND (reference sequence). The CDR3 region is CASSTGYDVPDSEAFF. CDR3 nucleotide sequence: TGTGCCAGTAGTACCGGGTACGACGTCCCAGACTCTGAAGCTTTCTTT.

The chain combines TRBV7-9 with TRBJ2-4, with 10 positions matching TRBD2. The J segment lost 1 base and the V segment lost 2 bases, leaving 11 bases of the junction unmatched. CDR3 length: 19 residues. Germline V gives CDR1 SEHNR, CDR2 FQNEAQ (reference sequence). CDR3 amino acids: CASSLNPSGGPGAKNIQYF. CDR3 coding DNA: TGTGCCAGCAGCTTAAACCCTAGCGGGGGCCCCGGGGCCAAAAACATTCAGTACTTC.

The V and J genes are TRBV27 and TRBJ2-2, with a weak D call TRBD2 (5 bases). Trimming shortened V by 3 bases and J by 2 bases, and 13 bases separated the two germline ends. In germline, CDR1 is MNHEY, CDR2 SMNVEV (reference sequence). CDR3 length: 16 amino acids. The CDR3 sequence is CASSFNLALNTGELFF. In DNA, the CDR3 is TGTGCCAGCAGTTTTAACCTAGCCCTAAACACCGGGGAGCTGTTTTTT.

The chain recombines TRBV19 with TRBJ2-6; 8 nucleotides line up with TRBD1. The CDR3 extends over 18 amino acids. CDR1 and CDR2 from the germline V gene are LNHDA and SQIVND (reference sequence). With V trimmed by 4 bases and J by 2 bases, 10 bases remained unmatched. The CDR3 spells CASSRTGNNVPGANVLTF. CDR3 in DNA: TGTGCCAGTAGTAGGACAGGGAATAACGTTCCTGGGGCCAACGTCCTGACTTTC.

This chain links TRBV6-2 or TRBV6-3 with TRBJ1-6; 10 bases are shared with TRBD1. CDR3 length: 17 residues. Per the germline V gene, CDR1 is MNHEY and CDR2 is SVGEGT. V lost 1 base to trimming and J lost 8 bases; unmatched junction nucleotides: 8. CDR3 residues: CASSYWSPGTGDSPLHF. CDR3 DNA: TGTGCCAGCAGTTACTGGTCTCCCGGGACAGGGGATTCACCCCTCCACTTT.

The chain links TRBV7-8 to TRBJ2-3; no clear D gene. Per the germline V gene, CDR1 is SGHVS and CDR2 is FQNEAQ. The CDR3 has 15 amino acids. Trimming left V 5 bases short and J 4 bases short, with 16 bases between. CDR3 amino acids: CASSQTYPSADTQYF. The CDR3 DNA is TGTGCCAGCAGCCAGACATACCCGTCGGCAGATACGCAGTATTTT. The variable domain in full, completed from reference TRBV7-8 and TRBJ2-3, reads GAGVSQSPRYKVAKRGQDVALRCDPISGHVSLFWYQQALGQGPEFLTYFQNEAQLDKSGLPSDRFFAERPEGSVSTLKIQRTQQEDSAVYLCASSQTYPSADTQYFGPGTRLTVL.

Written as DNA, the CDR3 is TGTGCCAGCAGCGCGCGACTAGCGGGAGGGCCCCACGAGCAGTACTTC. This encodes CASSARLAGGPHEQYF. V gene TRBV9 combines with J gene TRBJ2-7, with TRBD2 identical over 14 bases. The CDR3 extends over 16 amino acids. CDR1 is SGDLS, CDR2 YYNGEE, per germline. The V gene end was trimmed by 3 bases and the J gene end by 5 bases; junction bases not matched to a gene: 7.